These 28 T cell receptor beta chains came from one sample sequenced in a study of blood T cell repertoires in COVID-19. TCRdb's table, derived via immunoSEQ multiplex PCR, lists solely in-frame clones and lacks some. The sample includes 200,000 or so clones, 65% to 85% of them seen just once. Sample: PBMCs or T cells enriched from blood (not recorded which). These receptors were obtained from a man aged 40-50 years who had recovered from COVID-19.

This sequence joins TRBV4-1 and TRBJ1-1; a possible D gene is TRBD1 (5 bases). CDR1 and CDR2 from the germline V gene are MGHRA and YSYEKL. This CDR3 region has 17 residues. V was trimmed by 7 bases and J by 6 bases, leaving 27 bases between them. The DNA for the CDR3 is TGCGCCAGCACCCGAAAGGACAACTCTTTACCAGGAGCTGAAGCTTTCTTT. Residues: CASTRKDNSLPGAEAFF.

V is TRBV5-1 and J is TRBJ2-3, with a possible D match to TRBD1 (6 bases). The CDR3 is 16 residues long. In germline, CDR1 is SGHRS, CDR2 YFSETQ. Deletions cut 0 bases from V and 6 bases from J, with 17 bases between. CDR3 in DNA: TGCGCCAGCAGCTTGGCCGGGACACAAAGGATGGATACGCAGTATTTT. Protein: CASSLAGTQRMDTQYF. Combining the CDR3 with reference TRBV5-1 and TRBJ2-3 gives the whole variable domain KAGVTQTPRYLIKTRGQQVTLSCSPISGHRSVSWYQQTPGQGLQFLFEYFSETQRNKGNFPGRFSGRQFSNSRSEMNVSTLELGDSALYLCASSLAGTQRMDTQYFGPGTRLTVL.

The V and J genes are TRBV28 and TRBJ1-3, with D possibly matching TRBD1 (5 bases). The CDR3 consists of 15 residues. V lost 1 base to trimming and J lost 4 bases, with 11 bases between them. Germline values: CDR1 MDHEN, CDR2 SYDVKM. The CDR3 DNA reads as TGTGCCAGCAGTTTATTGGGGGGGTCCGGAAACACCATATATTTT. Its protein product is CASSLLGGSGNTIYF.

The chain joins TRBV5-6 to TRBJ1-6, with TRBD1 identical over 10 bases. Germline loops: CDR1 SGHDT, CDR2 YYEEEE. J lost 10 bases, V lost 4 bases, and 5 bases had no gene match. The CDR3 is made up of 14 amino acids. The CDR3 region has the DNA TGTGCCAGCAGCCTCCGGGACAGGGGATCACCCCTCCACTTT. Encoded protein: CASSLRDRGSPLHF.

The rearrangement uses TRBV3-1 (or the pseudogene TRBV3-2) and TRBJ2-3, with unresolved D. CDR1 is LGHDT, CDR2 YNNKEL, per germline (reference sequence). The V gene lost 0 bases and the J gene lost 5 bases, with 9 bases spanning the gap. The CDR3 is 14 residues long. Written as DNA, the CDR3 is TGTGCCAGCAGCCAAGAATTGCGCGGAGATACGCAGTATTTT. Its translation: CASSQELRGDTQYF.

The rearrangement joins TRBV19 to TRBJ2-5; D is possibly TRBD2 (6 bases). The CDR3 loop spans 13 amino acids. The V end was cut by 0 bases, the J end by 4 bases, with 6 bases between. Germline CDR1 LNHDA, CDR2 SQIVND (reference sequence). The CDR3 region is CASSIEGGETQYF. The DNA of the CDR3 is TGTGCCAGTAGTATAGAGGGGGGAGAGACCCAGTACTTC.

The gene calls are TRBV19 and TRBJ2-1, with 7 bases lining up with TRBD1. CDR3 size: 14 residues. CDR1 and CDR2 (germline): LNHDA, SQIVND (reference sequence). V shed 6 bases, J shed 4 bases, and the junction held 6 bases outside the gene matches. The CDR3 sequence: CASRRDSHYNEQFF. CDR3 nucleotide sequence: TGTGCCAGTAGACGGGACAGCCATTACAATGAGCAGTTCTTC.

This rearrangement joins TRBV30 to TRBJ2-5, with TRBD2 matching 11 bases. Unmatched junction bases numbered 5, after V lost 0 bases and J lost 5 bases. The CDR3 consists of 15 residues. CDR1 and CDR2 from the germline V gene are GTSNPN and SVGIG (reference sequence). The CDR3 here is CAWSVGTSGQETQYF. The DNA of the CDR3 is TGTGCCTGGAGTGTAGGGACTAGCGGTCAGGAGACCCAGTACTTC.

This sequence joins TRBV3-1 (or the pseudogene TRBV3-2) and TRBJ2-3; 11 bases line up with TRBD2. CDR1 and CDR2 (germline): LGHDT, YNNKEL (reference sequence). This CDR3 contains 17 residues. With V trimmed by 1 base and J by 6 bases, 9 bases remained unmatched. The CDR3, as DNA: TGTGCCAGCAGCCAAGTCTACATAGCGGGGGGGGAGGATACGCAGTATTTT. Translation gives CASSQVYIAGGEDTQYF.

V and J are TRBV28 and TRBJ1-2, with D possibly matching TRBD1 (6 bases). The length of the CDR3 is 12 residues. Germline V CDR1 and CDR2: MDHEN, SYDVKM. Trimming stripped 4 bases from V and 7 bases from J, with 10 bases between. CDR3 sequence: CASSWQGTGYTF. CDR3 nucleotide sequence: TGTGCCAGCAGTTGGCAGGGGACTGGCTACACCTTC.

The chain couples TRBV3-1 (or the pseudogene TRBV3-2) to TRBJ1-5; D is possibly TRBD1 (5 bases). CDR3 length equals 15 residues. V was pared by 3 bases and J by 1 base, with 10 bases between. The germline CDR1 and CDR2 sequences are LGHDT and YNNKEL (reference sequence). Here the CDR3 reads CASSQDSGSNQPQHF. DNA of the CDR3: TGTGCCAGCAGCCAGGATTCAGGGAGCAATCAGCCCCAGCATTTT.

The CDR3 loop reads CASSPVQGIHGYTF. The CDR3, as DNA: TGTGCCAGCTCGCCAGTACAGGGGATCCATGGCTACACCTTC. This chain uses TRBV18 with TRBJ1-2; 7 bases line up with TRBD1. The CDR3 sequence is 14 residues long. Trimming cost V 6 bases and J 6 bases; bases outside gene matches: 10. Germline loops: CDR1 KGHSH, CDR2 LQKENI.

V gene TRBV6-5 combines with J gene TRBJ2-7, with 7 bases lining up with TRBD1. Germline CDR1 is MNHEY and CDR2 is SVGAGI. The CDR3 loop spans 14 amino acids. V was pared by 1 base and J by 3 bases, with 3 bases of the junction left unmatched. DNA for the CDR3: TGTGCCAGCAGTTACTTTCCAGGGGGCTACGAGCAGTACTTC. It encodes CASSYFPGGYEQYF.

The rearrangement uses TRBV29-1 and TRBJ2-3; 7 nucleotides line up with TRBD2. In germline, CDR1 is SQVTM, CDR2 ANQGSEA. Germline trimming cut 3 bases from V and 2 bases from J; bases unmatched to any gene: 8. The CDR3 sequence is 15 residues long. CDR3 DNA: TGCAGCGTTGAGCGACTAGCTCAACACACAGATACGCAGTATTTT. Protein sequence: CSVERLAQHTDTQYF.

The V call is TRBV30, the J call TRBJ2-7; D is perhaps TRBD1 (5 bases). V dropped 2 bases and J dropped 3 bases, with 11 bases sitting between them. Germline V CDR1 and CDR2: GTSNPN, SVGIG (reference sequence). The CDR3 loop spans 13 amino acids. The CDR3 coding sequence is TGTGCCTGGAGTATGACAGCCTACTACGAGCAGTACTTC. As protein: CAWSMTAYYEQYF. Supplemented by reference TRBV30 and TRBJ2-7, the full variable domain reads SQTIHQWPATLVQPVGSPLSLECTVEGTSNPNLYWYRQAAGRGLQLLFYSVGIGQISSEVPQNLSASRPQDRQFILSSKKLLLSDSGFYLCAWSMTAYYEQYFGPGTRLTVT.

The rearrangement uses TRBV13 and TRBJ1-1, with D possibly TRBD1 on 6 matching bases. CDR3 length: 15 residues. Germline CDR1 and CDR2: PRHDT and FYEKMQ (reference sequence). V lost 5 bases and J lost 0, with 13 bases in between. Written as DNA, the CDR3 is TGTGCCAGCAGCCCCCGGACAGCGATGAACACTGAAGCTTTCTTT. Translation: CASSPRTAMNTEAFF.

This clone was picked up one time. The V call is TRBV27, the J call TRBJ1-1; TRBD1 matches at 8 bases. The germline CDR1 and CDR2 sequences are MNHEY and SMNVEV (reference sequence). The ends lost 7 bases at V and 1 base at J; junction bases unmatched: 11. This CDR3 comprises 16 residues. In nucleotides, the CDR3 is TGTGCCAGCATGACCCAGGGGGCTTGGAGGAACACTGAAGCTTTCTTT. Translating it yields CASMTQGAWRNTEAFF.

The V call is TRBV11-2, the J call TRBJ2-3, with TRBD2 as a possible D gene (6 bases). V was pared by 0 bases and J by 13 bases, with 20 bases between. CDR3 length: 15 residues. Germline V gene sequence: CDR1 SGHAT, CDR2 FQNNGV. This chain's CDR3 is CASSLEAGTPGSEYF. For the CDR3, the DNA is TGTGCCAGCAGCTTAGAAGCAGGGACTCCGGGGTCTGAGTATTTT. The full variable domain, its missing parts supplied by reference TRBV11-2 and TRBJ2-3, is EAGVAQSPRYKIIEKRQSVAFWCNPISGHATLYWYQQILGQGPKLLIQFQNNGVVDDSQLPKDRFSAERLKGVDSTLKIQPAKLEDSAVYLCASSLEAGTPGSEYFGPGTRLTVL.

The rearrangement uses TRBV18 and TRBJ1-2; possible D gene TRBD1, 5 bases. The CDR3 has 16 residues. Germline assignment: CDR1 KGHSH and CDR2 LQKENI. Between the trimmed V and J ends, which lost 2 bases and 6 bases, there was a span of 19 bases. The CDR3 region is CASSPVWGRWFHGYTF. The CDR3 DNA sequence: TGTGCCAGCTCACCAGTTTGGGGCAGGTGGTTCCATGGCTACACCTTC.

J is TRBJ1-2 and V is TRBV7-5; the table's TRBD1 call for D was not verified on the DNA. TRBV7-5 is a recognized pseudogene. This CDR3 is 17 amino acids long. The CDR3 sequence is CARSALGFFYPSYGYTF. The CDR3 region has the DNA TGTGCCAGAAGCGCGTTGGGCTTCTTCTATCCGTCCTATGGCTACACCTTC.

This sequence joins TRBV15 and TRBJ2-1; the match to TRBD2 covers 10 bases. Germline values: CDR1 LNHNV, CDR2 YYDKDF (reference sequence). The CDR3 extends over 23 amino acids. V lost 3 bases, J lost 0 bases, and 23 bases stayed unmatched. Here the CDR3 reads CATSSELLLGTSEYSSSYNEQFF. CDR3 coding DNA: TGTGCCACCAGCAGTGAGCTGCTGCTCGGGACTAGCGAATACTCGAGCTCCTACAATGAGCAGTTCTTC.

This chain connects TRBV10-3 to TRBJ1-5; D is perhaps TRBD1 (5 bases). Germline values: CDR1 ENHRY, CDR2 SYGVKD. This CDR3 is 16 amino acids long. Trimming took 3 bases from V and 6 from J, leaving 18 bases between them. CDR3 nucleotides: TGTGCCATCAGTGACGTACCAGGGTTAGGGGTTCAGCCCCAGCATTTT. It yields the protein CAISDVPGLGVQPQHF.

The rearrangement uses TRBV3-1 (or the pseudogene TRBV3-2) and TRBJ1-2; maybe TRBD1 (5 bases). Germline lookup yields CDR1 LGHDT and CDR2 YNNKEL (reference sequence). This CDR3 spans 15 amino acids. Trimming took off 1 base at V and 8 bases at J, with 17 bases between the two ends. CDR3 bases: TGTGCCAGCAGCCAAGGACCCCTTGGGGCACGAGGCTACACCTTC. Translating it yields CASSQGPLGARGYTF.

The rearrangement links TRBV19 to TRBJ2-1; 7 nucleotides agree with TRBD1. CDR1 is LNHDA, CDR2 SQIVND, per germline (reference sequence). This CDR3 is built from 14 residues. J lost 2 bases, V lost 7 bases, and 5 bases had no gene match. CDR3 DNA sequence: TGTGCCAGTACGGGCGGACAGGCCTACAATGAGCAGTTCTTC. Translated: CASTGGQAYNEQFF.

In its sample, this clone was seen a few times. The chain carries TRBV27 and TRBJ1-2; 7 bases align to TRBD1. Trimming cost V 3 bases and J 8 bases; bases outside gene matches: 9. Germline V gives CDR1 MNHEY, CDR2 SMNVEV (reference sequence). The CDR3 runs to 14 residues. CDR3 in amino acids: CASSFTLTGSGYTF. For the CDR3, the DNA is TGTGCCAGCAGTTTCACCCTGACAGGGTCCGGCTACACCTTC.

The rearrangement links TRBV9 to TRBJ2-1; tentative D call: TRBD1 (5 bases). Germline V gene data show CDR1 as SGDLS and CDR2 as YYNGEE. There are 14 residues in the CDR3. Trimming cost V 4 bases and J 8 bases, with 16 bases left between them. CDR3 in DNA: TGTGCCAGCAGCCCCCGTGCAGGGTCCCATGAGCAGTTCTTC. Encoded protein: CASSPRAGSHEQFF.

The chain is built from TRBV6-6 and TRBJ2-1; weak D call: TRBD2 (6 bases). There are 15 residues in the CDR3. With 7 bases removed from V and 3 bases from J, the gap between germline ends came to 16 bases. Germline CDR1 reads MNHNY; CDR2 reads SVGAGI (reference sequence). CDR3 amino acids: CASTHGGIFYNEQFF. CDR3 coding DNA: TGTGCCAGCACCCACGGGGGAATCTTCTACAATGAGCAGTTCTTC.

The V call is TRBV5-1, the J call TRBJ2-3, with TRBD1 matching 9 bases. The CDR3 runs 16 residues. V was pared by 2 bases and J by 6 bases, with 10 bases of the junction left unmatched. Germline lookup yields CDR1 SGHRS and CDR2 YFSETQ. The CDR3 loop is CASSFRGGTGSDTQYF. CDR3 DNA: TGCGCCAGCAGCTTTCGTGGAGGGACAGGGTCGGATACGCAGTATTTT.